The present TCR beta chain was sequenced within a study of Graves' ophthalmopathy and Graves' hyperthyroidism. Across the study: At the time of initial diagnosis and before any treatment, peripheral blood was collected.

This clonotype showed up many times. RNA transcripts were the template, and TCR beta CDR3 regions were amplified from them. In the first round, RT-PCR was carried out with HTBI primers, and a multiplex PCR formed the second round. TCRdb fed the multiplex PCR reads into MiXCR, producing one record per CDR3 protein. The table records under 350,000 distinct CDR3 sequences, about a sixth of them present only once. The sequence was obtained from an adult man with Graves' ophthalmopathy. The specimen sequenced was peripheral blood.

CDR3: CASTIASGYNQPQHF. The DNA of the CDR3 is TGTGCCAGTACTATCGCGTCAGGGTACAATCAGCCCCAGCATTTT. The chain combines TRBV19 with TRBJ1-5; weak D call: TRBD1 (5 bases). CDR3 length equals 15 residues. V gave up 7 bases and J gave up 3 bases, with 16 bases separating them. Germline V gives CDR1 LNHDA, CDR2 SQIVND (reference sequence).